This record looks at one T cell receptor (beta chain) sequence and its context. The entry originates in a study of blood T cell repertoires in COVID-19. The overall study: There were acute and convalescent COVID-19 samples, and they came from the United States, Italy and Spain. The cDNA or gDNA used as material had been derived from T cells, B-cell-depleted T cells, or PBMCs.

Study processing details: Amplifying reference gene primers gave estimates of nucleated cell counts. The repertoire was sequenced with immunoSEQ multiplex PCR; TCRdb's copy has only in-frame clones and lacks some. The DNA gave D and trimming, while V, J and clone size come from that table. The sample has 80,000 to 95,000 clones, about nine tenths seen once; the top ten hold 1.8%. The TCR was taken from a human donor with active COVID-19. The donor label of this sample is uncertain. The sample comprised peripheral blood.

The CDR3 nucleotides are TGTGCCAGCAGCCTGGACAGGGGCTACCAAGAGACCCAGTACTTC. Protein product: CASSLDRGYQETQYF. The gene calls are TRBV7-9 and TRBJ2-5; 9 bases fit TRBD1. CDR1 is SEHNR, CDR2 FQNEAQ, per germline (reference sequence). Germline trimming cut 5 bases from V and 0 bases from J; bases unmatched to any gene: 4. This CDR3 is built from 15 residues.